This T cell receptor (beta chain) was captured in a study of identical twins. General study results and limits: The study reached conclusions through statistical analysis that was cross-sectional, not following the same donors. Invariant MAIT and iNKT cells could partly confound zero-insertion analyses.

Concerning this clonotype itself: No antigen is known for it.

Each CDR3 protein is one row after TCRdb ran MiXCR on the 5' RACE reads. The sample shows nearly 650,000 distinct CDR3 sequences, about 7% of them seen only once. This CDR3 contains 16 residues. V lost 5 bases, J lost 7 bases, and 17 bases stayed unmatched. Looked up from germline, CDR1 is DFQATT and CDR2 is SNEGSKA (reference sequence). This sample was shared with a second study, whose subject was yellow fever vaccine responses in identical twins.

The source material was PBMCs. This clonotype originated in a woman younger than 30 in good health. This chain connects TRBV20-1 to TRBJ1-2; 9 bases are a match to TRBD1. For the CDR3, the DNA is TGCAGTGCTCCCCGGGACAGGGAAGTATTCGTGGCTGGCTACACCTTC. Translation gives CSAPRDREVFVAGYTF.